The present T cell receptor beta chain was sequenced within a study of cytotoxic CD8 clonotypes in ibrutinib-treated CLL. Regarding the study as a whole: Sampling schedules were unmatched across sustained-remission and progressing patients.

This clone has just one count. The antigen is not known. TCRdb's copy holds only in-frame clones and misses some; the assay was immunoSEQ multiplex PCR. The sample has about 140,000 clones, approximately 80% seen once. CDR1 and CDR2 (germline): MGHRA, YSYEKL. There are 15 residues in the CDR3. The V end was cut by 1 base, the J end by 5 bases, with 14 bases between. This chain joins TRBV4-1 and TRBJ2-5; D is unclear. This TCR derives from a human donor with chronic lymphocytic leukemia. The starting material was PBMCs, obtained after 36 months of ibrutinib treatment. The CDR3 bases are TGCGCCAGCAGCCAAGTAAGGGCCCTAGGGGAGACCCAGTACTTC. Amino acids: CASSQVRALGETQYF.